This entry lists 32 T cell receptor beta chains sequenced from one sample in a study of T cell therapy after organ transplantation. These receptors have no identified antigens. Therapy product cells were restimulated with a CMV peptide pool for over 3 hours, then IFN-gamma-secreting cells were captured. Only in-frame clones appear in the TCRdb table, and some are missing; sequencing was by immunoSEQ multiplex PCR. Among over 1,000 clones, about two fifths were seen once, and the ten largest hold roughly a fifth. Sequenced input: cultured CD8+ T cells. All receptors derive from a human patient who had received a solid organ transplant and had CMV disease. Some T cells may be transferred from the graft donor.

On this clone: Additional DNA sequences in this sample encode the identical CDR3. The chain couples TRBV4-3 to TRBJ2-7; no clear D. Per germline, CDR1 LGHNA and CDR2 YSLEER. The CDR3 runs to 15 residues. Trimming took off 1 base at V and 1 base at J, with 11 bases between the two ends. The CDR3 sequence: CASSQVGDLSYEQYF. The CDR3 bases are TGCGCCAGCAGCCAAGTTGGAGATTTATCCTACGAGCAGTACTTC.

The chain links TRBV13 to TRBJ2-3; TRBD2 agrees at 13 bases. The germline V gene has CDR1 PRHDT and CDR2 FYEKMQ (reference sequence). The CDR3 runs 18 residues. With V trimmed by 4 bases and J by 0 bases, 7 bases remained unmatched. The CDR3 nucleotides are TGTGCCAGCAGCTCCACTAGCGGGGGGGGCCCTAGCACAGATACGCAGTATTTT. Amino acids: CASSSTSGGGPSTDTQYF.

This clone ranks as large. The chain uses TRBV4-3 and TRBJ1-3; no clear D. This CDR3 spans 15 amino acids. Germline CDR1 LGHNA, CDR2 YSLEER. Trimming left V 3 bases short and J 1 base short, with 10 bases between. CDR3 protein: CASSHTIDSGNTIYF. CDR3 nucleotide sequence: TGCGCCAGCAGCCATACGATTGATTCTGGAAACACCATATATTTT.

By share, this clone counts as medium-sized (0.01 to 0.1%). This sequence joins TRBV6-5 and TRBJ2-2; unclear D gene. V lost 0 bases to trimming and J lost 4 bases, with 3 bases between them. Looked up from germline, CDR1 is MNHEY and CDR2 is SVGAGI. This CDR3 comprises 13 residues. CDR3 sequence (DNA): TGTGCCAGCAGTTACTCGGGCACCGGGGAGCTGTTTTTT. Its translation is CASSYSGTGELFF.

About this clone: This sample includes further DNA sequences coding for the same CDR3. V is TRBV4-3 and J is TRBJ1-1, with no clear D. The CDR3 is 14 amino acids. V shed 0 bases and J shed 0 bases, with 5 bases lying between them. Germline values: CDR1 LGHNA, CDR2 YSLEER. The CDR3 coding sequence is TGCGCCAGCAGCCAAGATGCACTGAACACTGAAGCTTTCTTT. As protein: CASSQDALNTEAFF.

By share, this clone ranks as medium-sized. J is TRBJ1-1 and V is TRBV4-3; D is possibly TRBD1 (6 bases). The germline gives CDR1 LGHNA, CDR2 YSLEER. This CDR3 comprises 13 residues. Trimming pared 5 bases from V and 3 bases from J, leaving 10 bases between. Here the CDR3 DNA reads TGCGCCAGCAGCTTTGGACAGTACACTGAAGCTTTCTTT. Protein product: CASSFGQYTEAFF.

The rearrangement joins TRBV4-3 to TRBJ2-1; no clear D gene. The V end was cut by 0 bases, the J end by 3 bases, with 15 bases between. Germline V gene lookup returns CDR1 LGHNA and CDR2 YSLEER. The CDR3 has 17 amino acids. CDR3 nucleotide sequence: TGCGCCAGCAGCCAAGATCGTTCGGTACCCCACTACAATGAGCAGTTCTTC. Its translation: CASSQDRSVPHYNEQFF.

In its sample, this clone is medium-sized (0.01 to 0.1%). The sample carries other DNA sequences with the same CDR3. J is TRBJ1-1 and V is TRBV9; 7 bases fit TRBD1. The ends lost 2 bases at V and 8 bases at J; junction bases unmatched: 6. Looked up from germline, CDR1 is SGDLS and CDR2 is YYNGEE. This CDR3 is 13 amino acids long. CDR3 in amino acids: CASSVGQDTEAFF. The CDR3 DNA is TGTGCCAGCAGCGTCGGACAGGATACGGAAGCTTTCTTT.

As for this clone: One junction end does not reproduce the germline sequence, and a read error may be involved. This chain links TRBV7-2 with TRBJ1-2, with D possibly matching TRBD1 (6 bases). CDR1 and CDR2 from the germline V gene are SGHTA and FQGNSA. The CDR3 covers 15 residues. The CDR3 coding sequence is TGCGCCAGCAGCCAAGAGCTCCAGGGGATCTATGGCTACACCTTC. As protein: CASSQELQGIYGYTF. Full variable domain (remainder filled in from reference TRBV7-2 and TRBJ1-2): GAGVSQSPSNKVTEKGKDVELRCDPISGHTALYWYRQSLGQGLEFLIYFQGNSAPDKSGLPSDRFSAERTGGSVSTLTIQRTQQEDSAVYLCASSQELQGIYGYTFGSGTRLTVV.

By its share, this clone is large. The chain combines TRBV6-5 with TRBJ1-1; D gene ambiguous. V was clipped by 1 base and J by 0 bases, with 12 bases between them. The CDR3 covers 16 residues. The germline V gene has CDR1 MNHEY and CDR2 SVGAGI. CDR3 nucleotide sequence: TGTGCCAGCAGTTACTTGCAATCGGGCCTGAACACTGAAGCTTTCTTT. Translated: CASSYLQSGLNTEAFF.

The genes are TRBV6-4 and TRBJ2-2; no definite D call. V lost 3 bases, J lost 1 base, and 3 bases lay in between. From germline, CDR1 is MRHNA and CDR2 SNTAGT. CDR3 length equals 13 residues. Here the CDR3 reads CASSEGNTGELFF. The CDR3 nucleotides are TGTGCCAGCAGTGAAGGGAACACCGGGGAGCTGTTTTTT.

The chain joins TRBV5-8 to TRBJ2-5, with TRBD2 matching 15 bases. Unmatched junction bases numbered 6, after V lost 5 bases and J lost 1 base. Germline CDR1 and CDR2: SGHTS and YDEGEE. The CDR3 contains 17 residues. CDR3: CASSTGLAGGTQETQYF. CDR3 nucleotides: TGTGCCAGCAGTACGGGACTAGCGGGGGGTACCCAAGAGACCCAGTACTTC.

This clone was seen a few times. The sample has other DNA sequences that encode this CDR3 too. The chain couples TRBV4-3 to TRBJ2-1; no firm D call. Trimming cost V 0 bases and J 2 bases, with 2 bases left between them. The germline V gene encodes CDR1 LGHNA and CDR2 YSLEER. CDR3 length: 13 amino acids. Here the CDR3 reads CASSQDAYNEQFF. In nucleotides, the CDR3 is TGCGCCAGCAGCCAAGATGCCTACAATGAGCAGTTCTTC.

By frequency in the sample, this clone is large. V and J are TRBV4-3 and TRBJ1-6; no clear D gene. The V end lost 2 bases, the J end lost 9 bases, and 14 bases lay between the germline ends. The CDR3 extends over 15 amino acids. Germline V gene sequence: CDR1 LGHNA, CDR2 YSLEER. CDR3 protein: CASSQTGDLSSPLHF. The CDR3 DNA reads as TGCGCCAGCAGCCAAACGGGAGATTTAAGTTCACCCCTCCACTTT.

The chain joins TRBV6-5 to TRBJ2-3, with 8 positions matching TRBD2. V shed 7 bases, J shed 2 bases, and the junction held 2 bases outside the gene matches. CDR1 and CDR2 from the germline V gene are MNHEY and SVGAGI. This CDR3 region has 13 residues. CDR3 sequence (DNA): TGTGCCAGCAAACTAGCGGACACAGATACGCAGTATTTT. As protein: CASKLADTDTQYF.

J is TRBJ2-3 and V is TRBV28; TRBD2 matches 9 bases. CDR1 and CDR2 (germline): MDHEN, SYDVKM. The J segment lost 5 bases and the V segment lost 6 bases, leaving 24 bases of the junction unmatched. The CDR3 is 20 residues long. The CDR3 nucleotides read TGTGCCAGCAGCCCCTGGCAACTAGCGGGTACCCCCTTGCCCTTAGATACGCAGTATTTT. Encoded protein: CASSPWQLAGTPLPLDTQYF.

This clone is a singleton in its sample. This chain links TRBV11-3 with TRBJ2-1, with 16 nucleotides matching TRBD2. The CDR3 spans 19 residues. Germline V CDR1 and CDR2: SGHNT, YENEEA. Trimming at V came to 0 bases and at J to 7 bases, leaving 9 bases not matched to a gene. CDR3 nucleotide sequence: TGTGCCAGCAGCTTAGATCCCGGGACTAGCGGGAGGGTTGGAAATGAGCAGTTCTTC. This translates into CASSLDPGTSGRVGNEQFF. The full variable domain, with the rest looked up from reference TRBV11-3 and TRBJ2-1, is EAGVVQSPRYKIIEKKQPVAFWCNPISGHNTLYWYLQNLGQGPELLIRYENEEAVDDSQLPKDRFSAERLKGVDSTLKIQPAELGDSAVYLCASSLDPGTSGRVGNEQFFGPGTRLTVL.

To note about this clone: This CDR3 is also generated by other DNA sequences in the sample. The chain uses TRBV4-3 and TRBJ2-1, with a tentative D call TRBD2 (6 bases). There are 15 residues in the CDR3. V lost 0 bases and J lost 6, with 12 bases in between. Germline V CDR1 and CDR2: LGHNA, YSLEER. The CDR3 bases are TGCGCCAGCAGCCAAGATAACGGGAGAAGCAATGAGCAGTTCTTC. Translation: CASSQDNGRSNEQFF.

The V gene is TRBV4-3, the J gene TRBJ2-7; D is tentatively TRBD1 or TRBD2 (5 bases each). V lost 1 base, J lost 3 bases, and 13 bases lay in between. Germline lookup yields CDR1 LGHNA and CDR2 YSLEER. The CDR3 spans 15 residues. CDR3 in DNA: TGCGCCAGCAGCCAAGGTTGGGGACCTTTCTACGAGCAGTACTTC. Protein: CASSQGWGPFYEQYF.

This clone occurred a few times. The chain joins TRBV28 to TRBJ2-7, with D perhaps matching TRBD1 (6 bases). Trimming cost V 5 bases and J 3 bases, with 14 bases left between them. This CDR3 region has 14 residues. Germline loops: CDR1 MDHEN, CDR2 SYDVKM. The CDR3 DNA reads TGTGCCAGCAGTCCGCCCGGGGACAACTACGAGCAGTACTTC. Protein: CASSPPGDNYEQYF. Full variable domain (missing parts from reference TRBV28 and TRBJ2-7): DVKVTQSSRYLVKRTGEKVFLECVQDMDHENMFWYRQDPGLGLRLIYFSYDVKMKEKGDIPEGYSVSREKKERFSLILESASTNQTSMYLCASSPPGDNYEQYFGPGTRLTVT.

The gene calls are TRBV28 and TRBJ2-5; possible D gene TRBD2, 6 bases. The CDR3 spans 14 residues. Germline-derived CDR1 and CDR2 are MDHEN and SYDVKM. V shed 5 bases and J shed 5 bases, with 15 bases lying between them. CDR3 nucleotide sequence: TGTGCCAGCAGTATTACGGGAGAGAAGGAGACCCAGTACTTC. The encoded protein is CASSITGEKETQYF.

This clone was observed a few times. The chain links TRBV4-3 to TRBJ2-7; D gene ambiguous. The CDR3 contains 15 residues. The germline gives CDR1 LGHNA, CDR2 YSLEER. Deletions cut 0 bases from V and 3 bases from J, with 12 bases between. CDR3 residues: CASSQEISESYEQYF. The CDR3 DNA reads TGCGCCAGCAGCCAAGAAATTTCGGAGAGCTACGAGCAGTACTTC.

The J gene is TRBJ2-1, the V gene TRBV4-3; 9 positions agree with TRBD1. Unmatched junction bases numbered 12, after V lost 3 bases and J lost 6 bases. CDR1 LGHNA and CDR2 YSLEER come from the germline V gene. The CDR3 contains 17 residues. CDR3 in amino acids: CASSQGSGTGHLNEQFF. The CDR3 DNA sequence: TGCGCCAGCAGCCAGGGCTCCGGGACAGGGCATCTCAATGAGCAGTTCTTC.

Turning to this clone: This sample includes further DNA sequences coding for the same CDR3. The chain couples TRBV4-3 to TRBJ2-1, with D perhaps matching TRBD2 (6 bases). From germline, CDR1 is LGHNA and CDR2 YSLEER. Trimming removed 0 bases at V and 0 bases at J, with 9 bases between. The CDR3 is 16 amino acids. CDR3 sequence: CASSQDSGSSYNEQFF. CDR3 coding DNA: TGCGCCAGCAGCCAAGATTCCGGGAGCTCCTACAATGAGCAGTTCTTC.

Relative to its sample, this clone is large. The same CDR3 arises from other DNA sequences in this sample as well. The chain joins TRBV4-3 to TRBJ2-7; D gene ambiguous. Between the trimmed V and J ends, which lost 0 bases and 2 bases, there was a span of 8 bases. Germline V CDR1 and CDR2: LGHNA, YSLEER. This CDR3 comprises 14 residues. This chain's CDR3 is CASSQEPGPYEQYF. CDR3 sequence (DNA): TGCGCCAGCAGCCAAGAACCAGGACCCTACGAGCAGTACTTC.

By share, this clone counts as medium-sized. The chain recombines TRBV4-3 with TRBJ1-5; no reliable D call. V dropped 0 bases and J dropped 3 bases, with 9 bases sitting between them. The CDR3 contains 15 residues. Germline-derived CDR1 and CDR2 are LGHNA and YSLEER. The CDR3 DNA reads TGCGCCAGCAGCCAAGACGCAAGTATCAATCAGCCCCAGCATTTT. Residues: CASSQDASINQPQHF.

CDR3 sequence reads: CASSLVGEEKLFF. CDR3 nucleotides: TGTGCCAGCAGCTTAGTTGGGGAGGAAAAACTGTTTTTT. The rearrangement links TRBV7-3 to TRBJ1-4; D gene uncertain. V gave up 2 bases and J gave up 8 bases, with 9 bases separating them. Germline CDR1 reads SGHTA; CDR2 reads FQGTGA. The CDR3 consists of 13 residues.

CDR3 DNA sequence: TGTGCCAGCTCACCAAGGGACTGGGGGTTTGATGAGCAGTTCTTC. Amino acids: CASSPRDWGFDEQFF. The chain links TRBV18 to TRBJ2-1; tentative D call: TRBD2 (6 bases). The CDR3 is 15 residues long. Trimming removed 2 bases at V and 8 bases at J, with 16 bases between. Germline V gene data show CDR1 as KGHSH and CDR2 as LQKENI.

About this clone itself: A read error may account for a junction end that differs from germline. The chain carries TRBV5-4 and TRBJ1-3, with D possibly being TRBD1 (6 bases). CDR3 size: 15 residues. CDR1 and CDR2 from the germline V gene are SGHNT and YYREEE (reference sequence). Here the CDR3 reads CASSHLGDMGNTIYF. CDR3 DNA sequence: TGCGCCAGCAGCCACCTAGGGGACATGGGAAACACCATATATTTT.

Comment on this clone: Within the sample, other DNA sequences also encode this same CDR3. The V and J genes are TRBV5-6 and TRBJ2-7; the D gene is possibly TRBD1 (5 bases). V lost 4 bases and J 13 bases, leaving 24 bases between the germline ends. The germline V gene has CDR1 SGHDT and CDR2 YYEEEE. This CDR3 has 14 amino acids. This chain's CDR3 is CASSDDRSPFFKYF. The CDR3, as DNA: TGTGCCAGCAGCGACGACAGAAGTCCTTTCTTCAAATACTTC.

V usage is TRBV7-8 and J usage is TRBJ2-1, with 8 bases fitting TRBD1. Looked up from germline, CDR1 is SGHVS and CDR2 is FQNEAQ. CDR3 length: 17 amino acids. The J segment lost 8 bases and the V segment lost 0 bases, leaving 12 bases of the junction unmatched. The CDR3, as DNA: TGTGCCAGCAGCTTAGCTAGTGGGACAGGCTGGAACGATGAGCAGTTCTTC. This codes for CASSLASGTGWNDEQFF.

This clone rates as large. Other nucleotide sequences in the sample specify the same CDR3. V and J are TRBV4-3 and TRBJ1-1, with D hard to call. V was cut by 0 bases and J by 5 bases, with 7 bases left in between. The CDR3 runs 13 residues. The germline gives CDR1 LGHNA, CDR2 YSLEER. CDR3 DNA sequence: TGCGCCAGCAGCCAAGAAGCGGAAACTGAAGCTTTCTTT. As protein: CASSQEAETEAFF.